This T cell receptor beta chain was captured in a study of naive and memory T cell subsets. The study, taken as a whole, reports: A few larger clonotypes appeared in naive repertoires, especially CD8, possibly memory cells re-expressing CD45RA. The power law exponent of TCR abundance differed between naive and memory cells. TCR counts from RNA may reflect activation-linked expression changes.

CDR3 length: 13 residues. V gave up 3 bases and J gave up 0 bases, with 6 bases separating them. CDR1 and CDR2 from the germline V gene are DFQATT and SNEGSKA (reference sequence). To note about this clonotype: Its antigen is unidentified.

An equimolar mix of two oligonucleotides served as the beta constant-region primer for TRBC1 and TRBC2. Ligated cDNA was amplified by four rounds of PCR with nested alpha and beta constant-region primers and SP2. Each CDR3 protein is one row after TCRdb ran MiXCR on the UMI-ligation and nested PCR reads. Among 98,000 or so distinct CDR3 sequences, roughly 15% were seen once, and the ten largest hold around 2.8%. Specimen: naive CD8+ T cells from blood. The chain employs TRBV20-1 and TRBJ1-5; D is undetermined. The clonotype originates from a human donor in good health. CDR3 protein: CSASGDSNQPQHF. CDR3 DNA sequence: TGCAGTGCTAGCGGGGATAGCAATCAGCCCCAGCATTTT.